This T cell receptor beta chain was obtained from a study of T cell responses to AZD1222 COVID-19 vaccine. Study results and caveats: No repertoire was sampled before or during the peak T cell response, only after it. A reported finding is that nearly half of spike-specific TCRs target unmutated variant regions. Across spike, vaccine-associated CD4 TCRs were found, dominant at 160-218 and 743-854. Clonal diversity was possibly underestimated; the donors were predominantly white British and more often female.

Produced via immunoSEQ multiplex PCR; TCRdb's table is partial and in-frame only. The profile covers about 110,000 clones, with around 84% appearing a single time and about 3.5% taken by the ten largest. The V gene's germline CDR1 is SGHAT and CDR2 FQDESV (reference sequence). The CDR3 extends over 13 amino acids. Trimming took off 3 bases at V and 5 bases at J, with 10 bases between the two ends. Regarding this clone: The antigen is not known.

The clonotype comes from an adult in good health. This chain uses TRBV11-1 with TRBJ1-1, with no clear D. The specimen comprised peripheral blood, sampled on day 0 of AZD1222 vaccination. DNA of the CDR3: TGTGCCAGCAGCTTTCGGGTACAAACTGAAGCTTTCTTT. It codes for CASSFRVQTEAFF.